This TCR beta chain was captured by sequencing in a study of blood T cell repertoires in COVID-19. Clones were sequenced by immunoSEQ multiplex PCR, and TCRdb holds only the in-frame ones, with some missing. The sample holds about 170,000 clones, 80% to 90% seen once. Trimming cost V 4 bases and J 7 bases, with 17 bases left between them. This CDR3 spans 15 amino acids. Germline-derived CDR1 and CDR2 are SGHTA and FQGNSA. This clonotype originated in a man aged 40-49 years who had recovered from COVID-19. The rearrangement links TRBV7-2 to TRBJ2-1, with D unresolved. Source material: peripheral blood. CDR3 sequence (DNA): TGTGCCAGCAGCTCTAATCCGCCCCCTAGGAATGAGCAGTTCTTC. This gives the protein CASSSNPPPRNEQFF.